The 14 T cell receptor beta chains presented below share a single source sample, sequenced in a study of blood T cell repertoires in COVID-19. Assay: immunoSEQ multiplex PCR; the TCRdb copy retains only in-frame clones and omits some. This sample yields 140,000 to 150,000 clones, of which about 79% are seen a single time; 10% to 13% belongs to the top ten. The specimen was peripheral blood. The receptors stem from a man in his fifties or sixties with active or convalescent COVID-19.

This rearrangement joins TRBV12-3 or TRBV12-4 to TRBJ2-7; D is uncertain. V was shortened by 1 base and J by 9 bases, with 13 bases between the two germline ends. There are 13 residues in the CDR3. Here the CDR3 DNA reads TGTGCCAGCAGTTTAGGCCCCCCGGTTCGGCAGTACTTC. Its translation is CASSLGPPVRQYF.

This chain links TRBV18 with TRBJ1-2; D perhaps matches TRBD1 (5 bases). Trimming pared 0 bases from V and 6 bases from J, leaving 8 bases between. Germline CDR1 KGHSH, CDR2 LQKENI. The CDR3 contains 13 residues. As DNA, the CDR3 is TGTGCCAGCTCACCACCGGAGGGGAATGGCTACACCTTC. Encoded protein: CASSPPEGNGYTF.

V is TRBV19 and J is TRBJ2-3, with D tentatively TRBD1 (6 bases). The CDR3 length is 16 residues. Germline V lookup: CDR1 LNHDA, CDR2 SQIVND (reference sequence). With 5 bases removed from V and 3 bases from J, the gap between germline ends came to 18 bases. Written as DNA, the CDR3 is TGTGCCAGTAGTCTCTTCGGGACACCCGGGACAGATACGCAGTATTTT. It yields the protein CASSLFGTPGTDTQYF.

The V and J genes are TRBV21-1 and TRBJ1-2; TRBD1 reflects the table's D call only, with no check against the DNA. TRBV21-1 is an annotated pseudogene. This CDR3 is built from 15 residues. The CDR3 here is CASSKEDRAGYGYTF. The CDR3 DNA follows: TGTGCCAGCAGCAAAGAAGACAGGGCTGGGTATGGCTACACCTTC.

The J gene is TRBJ1-5, the V gene TRBV11-2, with no clear D. Per the germline V gene, CDR1 is SGHAT and CDR2 is FQNNGV. The V end lost 6 bases, the J end lost 2 bases, and 14 bases lay between the germline ends. CDR3 length equals 15 residues. DNA for the CDR3: TGTGCCAGCAGTCGCCTTGGACTAGGCAATCAGCCCCAGCATTTT. Amino acids: CASSRLGLGNQPQHF.

The rearrangement links TRBV2 to TRBJ1-5; D uncertain. The CDR3 sequence is 15 residues long. V lost 3 bases, J lost 0 bases, and 9 bases lay in between. Per the germline V gene, CDR1 is SNHLY and CDR2 is FYNNEI. The CDR3 loop is CASSDFSVSNQPQHF. The CDR3 DNA is TGTGCCAGCAGTGACTTCTCGGTTAGCAATCAGCCCCAGCATTTT.

The chain links TRBV29-1 to TRBJ2-2; 10 bases map to TRBD1. Germline CDR1 reads SQVTM; CDR2 reads ANQGSEA. The CDR3 runs 16 residues. J was trimmed by 2 bases and V by 2 bases; bases with no gene match: 5. CDR3 loop: CSVELRDRGNTGELFF. The CDR3 DNA is TGCAGCGTTGAACTCCGGGACAGGGGCAACACCGGGGAGCTGTTTTTT.

The V gene is TRBV7-9, the J gene TRBJ2-7, with D possibly being TRBD2 (6 bases). Between the trimmed V and J ends, which lost 7 bases and 0 bases, there was a span of 13 bases. This CDR3 comprises 14 residues. Germline values: CDR1 SEHNR, CDR2 FQNEAQ (reference sequence). CDR3 nucleotide sequence: TGTGCCAGCACTCTTGGGGGGAGCTCCTACGAGCAGTACTTC. This translates into CASTLGGSSYEQYF.

The chain is built from TRBV6-5 and TRBJ1-4; 9 nucleotides match TRBD1. The CDR3 is 15 residues long. Trimming took 2 bases from V and 2 from J; bases not matched to a gene: 0. Per germline, CDR1 MNHEY and CDR2 SVGAGI. CDR3 coding DNA: TGTGCCAGCAGTTACGGGACAGGGACTAATGAAAAACTGTTTTTT. This translates into CASSYGTGTNEKLFF.

DNA of the CDR3: TGCGCCAGCAGCCAAGGCATTACCGTCGGCAATGAGCAGTTCTTC. The encoded protein is CASSQGITVGNEQFF. The chain links TRBV4-1 to TRBJ2-1; D is uncertain. The V gene lost 1 base and the J gene lost 6 bases, with 13 bases spanning the gap. Germline V CDR1 and CDR2: MGHRA, YSYEKL. This CDR3 comprises 15 residues.

Only a few counts were recorded for this clone. The chain joins TRBV7-9 to TRBJ1-1; D is unresolved. The CDR3 spans 14 residues. Germline CDR1 reads SEHNR; CDR2 reads FQNEAQ (reference sequence). V lost 4 bases and J lost 0, with 9 bases in between. The CDR3 here is CASSSYTVNTEAFF. The CDR3 region has the DNA TGTGCCAGCAGCTCGTACACAGTGAACACTGAAGCTTTCTTT.

J is TRBJ2-2 and V is TRBV13; D remains ambiguous. Trimming took off 2 bases at V and 3 bases at J, with 7 bases between the two ends. Germline loops: CDR1 PRHDT, CDR2 FYEKMQ (reference sequence). There are 14 residues in the CDR3. Here the CDR3 DNA reads TGTGCCAGCAGCTTATACAGTCACACCGGGGAGCTGTTTTTT. Amino acid sequence: CASSLYSHTGELFF.

The chain uses TRBV15 and TRBJ1-1; D unclear. The CDR3 contains 14 residues. Trimming cost V 1 base and J 5 bases, with 11 bases left between them. Germline-derived CDR1 and CDR2 are LNHNV and YYDKDF (reference sequence). The CDR3 spells CATSRVNSGTEAFF. The DNA for the CDR3 is TGTGCCACCAGCAGAGTAAATTCGGGGACTGAAGCTTTCTTT.

This chain joins TRBV15 and TRBJ2-3, with 12 positions matching TRBD2. CDR3 size: 20 residues. Looked up from germline, CDR1 is LNHNV and CDR2 is YYDKDF (reference sequence). J gave up 6 bases and V 5 bases, and 21 bases lay outside the gene matches. The CDR3 here is CATSGGPATSGGPRRDTQYF. The DNA for the CDR3 is TGTGCCACCAGCGGGGGGCCGGCAACTAGCGGGGGGCCCCGCCGGGATACGCAGTATTTT.